A selection of T cell receptor beta chains follows, all from one sample in a study of blood T cell repertoires in COVID-19. Sequencing used immunoSEQ multiplex PCR; TCRdb keeps in-frame clones, though not all of them. The sample lists about 190,000 clones, over 75% occurring once. The sequenced sample was peripheral blood. These receptors originate from a woman aged 80 or over with active or convalescent COVID-19. Each CDR3 is given with its conserved first and last residue. Each record gives: clone size, V gene, J gene, D gene, CDR3 protein. The D gene is left open where the match is weak. Expanded clones are given a class, and other clones once, few, many or no size at all.

NA	TRBV5-8	TRBJ2-5	TRBD2	CASSLTLLAGGNQETQYF
NA	TRBV4-2	TRBJ2-3	TRBD1	CASRPTGTGPDTQYF
NA	TRBV21-1	TRBJ1-5	NA	CASSKADRGPGDQPQHF
NA	TRBV19	TRBJ1-4	TRBD1	CASRPTGGGEKLFF
NA	TRBV4-3	TRBJ2-3	TRBD2	CASSQASGGADTQYF
NA	TRBV28	TRBJ1-5	TRBD1	CASSTVAGGVQPQHF
NA	TRBV28	TRBJ2-5	NA	CASSSTIQETQYF
NA	TRBV19	TRBJ2-2	TRBD2	CASKASGKNTGELFF
NA	TRBV2	TRBJ1-1	NA	CASSYQNRVQAFF
NA	TRBV5-1	TRBJ1-4	TRBD1	CASSLAMGTGVLDEKLFF
NA	TRBV5-6	TRBJ1-4	NA	CASSERGSPGEKLFF
NA	TRBV18	TRBJ1-1	TRBD1	CASSPGQMGMTNTEAFF
NA	TRBV28	TRBJ1-6	TRBD1	CASYSGTGGYGNSPLHF
NA	TRBV27	TRBJ1-2	TRBD1	CASSPTGGSGGYTF
NA	TRBV13	TRBJ2-7	NA	CASSLGPVYEQYF
NA	TRBV21-1	TRBJ2-2	NA	CTQQWAGSPRTGELFF
NA	TRBV2	TRBJ1-5	NA	CASSEYGQPQHF
NA	TRBV6-5	TRBJ2-4	TRBD2	CASKTGTRDIQYF
NA	TRBV3-1/TRBV3-2	TRBJ2-4	TRBD2	CASSRMTSGGALAKNIQYF
NA	TRBV7-6	TRBJ1-2	NA	CASSLKVSAGGYTF
NA	TRBV28	TRBJ2-3	TRBD2	CASSPSGLAVTDTQYF
NA	TRBV2	TRBJ2-4	NA	CASSVDRKNIQYF
NA	TRBV18	TRBJ2-1	TRBD1	CASSPGVGGQGYSSSYNEQFF
few	TRBV10-3	TRBJ1-4	TRBD1	CASCPGQGATNEKLFF
NA	TRBV5-1	TRBJ2-7	TRBD1	CASSLEQGPYEQYF
NA	TRBV27	TRBJ2-3	NA	CASSFPGLPQYF
few	TRBV27	TRBJ2-7	NA	CASSRTVSYEQYF
NA	TRBV6-5	TRBJ2-7	NA	CASSLQVHEQYF
NA	TRBV5-1	TRBJ2-3	TRBD2	CASSSSRAGGHTDTQYF
NA	TRBV19	TRBJ1-2	TRBD1	CASGTGGGYTF
NA	TRBV9	TRBJ1-2	TRBD1	CASSVAQGMDGYTF
few	TRBV3-1/TRBV3-2	TRBJ2-2	NA	CASSQDLTIVRELFF
NA	TRBV6-5	TRBJ2-1	TRBD2	CASRLGTSGYNEQFF
NA	TRBV4-3	TRBJ2-3	TRBD2	CASSQDYIAGGPGSTDTQYF
NA	TRBV19	TRBJ2-1	NA	CASSIRRGYYNEQFF
NA	TRBV2	TRBJ2-1	TRBD2	CASREGSVTSNQFF
once	TRBV6-6	TRBJ1-2	NA	CASTFKGFNYGYTF
NA	TRBV18	TRBJ2-5	NA	CASSPDRTVPTQYF
NA	TRBV27	TRBJ2-7	TRBD1	CASSSPRAGGADSYEQYF
NA	TRBV4-2	TRBJ1-6	TRBD1	CASSQGDRGGSPLHF
once	TRBV9	TRBJ2-2	NA	CASSFSQSTGELFF
NA	TRBV6-4	TRBJ2-3	NA	CAIGTLAGTDTQYF
NA	TRBV7-9	TRBJ1-4	TRBD1	CASSPRQGLEKLFF
NA	TRBV6-5	TRBJ1-1	TRBD1	CASRRGTGLNTEAFF
NA	TRBV5-1	TRBJ2-3	NA	CASSPLLAGEGDTQYF